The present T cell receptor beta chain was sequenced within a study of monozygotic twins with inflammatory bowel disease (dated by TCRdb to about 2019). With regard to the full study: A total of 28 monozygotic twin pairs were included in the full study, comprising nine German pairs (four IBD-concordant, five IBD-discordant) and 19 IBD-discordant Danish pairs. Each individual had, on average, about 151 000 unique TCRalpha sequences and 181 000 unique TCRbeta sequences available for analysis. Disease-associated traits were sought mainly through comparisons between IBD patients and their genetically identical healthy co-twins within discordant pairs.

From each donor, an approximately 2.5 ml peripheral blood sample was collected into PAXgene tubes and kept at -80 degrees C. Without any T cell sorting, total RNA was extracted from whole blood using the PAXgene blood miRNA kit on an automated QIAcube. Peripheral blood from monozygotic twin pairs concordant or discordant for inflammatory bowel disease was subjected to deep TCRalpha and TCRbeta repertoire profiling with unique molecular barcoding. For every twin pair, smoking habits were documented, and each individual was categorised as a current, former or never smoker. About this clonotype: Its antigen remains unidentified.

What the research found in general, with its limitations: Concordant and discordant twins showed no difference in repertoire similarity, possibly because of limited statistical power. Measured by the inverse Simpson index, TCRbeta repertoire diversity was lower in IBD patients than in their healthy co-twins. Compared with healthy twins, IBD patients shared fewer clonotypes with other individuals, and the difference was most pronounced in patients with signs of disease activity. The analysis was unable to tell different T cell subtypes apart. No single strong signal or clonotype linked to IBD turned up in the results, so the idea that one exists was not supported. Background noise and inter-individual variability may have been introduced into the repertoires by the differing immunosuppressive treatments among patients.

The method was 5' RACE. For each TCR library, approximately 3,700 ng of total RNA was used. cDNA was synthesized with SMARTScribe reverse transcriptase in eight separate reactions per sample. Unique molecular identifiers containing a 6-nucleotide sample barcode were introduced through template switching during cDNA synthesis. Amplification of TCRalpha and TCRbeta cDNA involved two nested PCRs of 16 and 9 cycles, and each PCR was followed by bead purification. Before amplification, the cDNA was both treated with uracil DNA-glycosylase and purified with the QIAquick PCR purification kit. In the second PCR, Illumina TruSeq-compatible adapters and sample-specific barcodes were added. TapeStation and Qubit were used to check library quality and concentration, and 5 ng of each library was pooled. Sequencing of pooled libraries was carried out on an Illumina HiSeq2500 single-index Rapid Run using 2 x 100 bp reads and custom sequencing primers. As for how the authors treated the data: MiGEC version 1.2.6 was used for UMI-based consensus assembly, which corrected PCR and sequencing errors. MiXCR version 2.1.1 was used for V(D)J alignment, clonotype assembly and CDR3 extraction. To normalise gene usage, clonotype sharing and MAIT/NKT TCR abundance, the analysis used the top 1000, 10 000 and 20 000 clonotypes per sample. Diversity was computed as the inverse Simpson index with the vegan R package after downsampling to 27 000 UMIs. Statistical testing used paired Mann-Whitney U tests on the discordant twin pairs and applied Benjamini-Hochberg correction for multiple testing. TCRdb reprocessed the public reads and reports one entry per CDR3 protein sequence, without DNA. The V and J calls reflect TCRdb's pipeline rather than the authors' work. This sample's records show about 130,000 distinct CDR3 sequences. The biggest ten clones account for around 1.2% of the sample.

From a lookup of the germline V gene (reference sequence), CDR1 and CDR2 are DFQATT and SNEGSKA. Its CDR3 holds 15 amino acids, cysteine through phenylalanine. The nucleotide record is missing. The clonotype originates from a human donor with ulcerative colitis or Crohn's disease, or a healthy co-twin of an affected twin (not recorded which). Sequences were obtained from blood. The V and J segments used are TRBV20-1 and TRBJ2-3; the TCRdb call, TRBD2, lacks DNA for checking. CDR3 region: CSAVLVAGGLNTQYF.